What follows are 32 T cell receptor beta chains derived from one specimen sequenced in a study of blood T cell repertoires in COVID-19. Profiled with immunoSEQ multiplex PCR; TCRdb holds only in-frame clones, not every one. The table has 250,000 to 350,000 clones, 85% seen once. Source material: peripheral blood. The receptor set was obtained from a woman aged 45 to 65 with active or convalescent COVID-19.

This sequence joins TRBV16 and TRBJ1-2; no clear D gene. Looked up from germline, CDR1 is KGHSY and CDR2 is FQNENV. The CDR3 has 13 residues. V was cut by 6 bases and J by 3 bases, with 11 bases left in between. CDR3 sequence (DNA): TGTGCCAGCAGTTTACAGAACCACTATGGCTACACCTTC. Its protein is CASSLQNHYGYTF.

This chain links TRBV11-2 with TRBJ2-7; 7 bases are shared with TRBD1. The CDR3 has 15 residues. V shed 5 bases, J shed 0 bases, and the junction held 7 bases outside the gene matches. CDR1 is SGHAT and CDR2 is FQNNGV in the germline V gene. Here the CDR3 reads CASSPLQGSSYEQYF. In DNA, the CDR3 is TGTGCCAGCAGCCCCCTACAGGGGAGCTCCTACGAGCAGTACTTC.

The V and J genes are TRBV15 and TRBJ1-1, with D unclear. V was trimmed by 1 base and J by 2 bases, leaving 8 bases between them. Germline V lookup: CDR1 LNHNV, CDR2 YYDKDF (reference sequence). This CDR3 spans 14 amino acids. The CDR3 is CATSRGGVNTEAFF. The CDR3, as DNA: TGTGCCACCAGCAGAGGCGGGGTCAACACTGAAGCTTTCTTT.

This chain links TRBV4-1 with TRBJ2-1, with D unclear. With 2 bases removed from V and 8 bases from J, the gap between germline ends came to 16 bases. Germline lookup yields CDR1 MGHRA and CDR2 YSYEKL. The CDR3 consists of 15 residues. In DNA form, the CDR3 reads TGCGCCAGCAGCCAATTCCGCCATCCGGTTGATGAGCAGTTCTTC. Translated, it gives CASSQFRHPVDEQFF.

The gene calls are TRBV12-3 or TRBV12-4 and TRBJ2-1; no reliable D call. V was trimmed by 6 bases and J by 7 bases, leaving 10 bases between them. The CDR3 extends over 12 amino acids. The CDR3 spells CASSLDVNEQFF. CDR3 DNA: TGTGCCAGCAGCCTAGACGTAAATGAGCAGTTCTTC.

In this sample, this clone turned up a few times. The V call is TRBV28, the J call TRBJ1-2; D perhaps matches TRBD1 (6 bases). This CDR3 has 14 amino acids. Trimming stripped 7 bases from V and 4 bases from J, with 16 bases between. Germline CDR1 and CDR2: MDHEN and SYDVKM. The CDR3 region has the DNA TGTGCCAGCACCGGGGACACCTTCTCCTATGGCTACACCTTC. Protein product: CASTGDTFSYGYTF.

The chain recombines TRBV9 with TRBJ2-1, with D possibly matching TRBD1 (5 bases). The CDR3 sequence is 14 residues long. Germline CDR1 is SGDLS and CDR2 is YYNGEE. V was clipped by 0 bases and J by 9 bases, with 13 bases between them. The CDR3 reads CASSVAYGAGEQFF. As DNA, the CDR3 is TGTGCCAGCAGCGTAGCCTATGGGGCCGGTGAGCAGTTCTTC.

About this clone itself: Likely a read error: the CDR3 ends without its conserved phenylalanine or tryptophan. No DNA is shown, since the ends of the CDR3 on it are uncertain; the CDR3 is the one TCRdb lists. The chain combines TRBV5-8 with TRBJ1-1; the table's D call TRBD1 went unverified against the DNA. The CDR3 is 14 residues long, counting both termini. Germline V gives CDR1 SGHTS, CDR2 YDEGEE. The CDR3: CASSRTGSHPRVLL.

The chain employs TRBV20-1 and TRBJ1-1; tentatively, D is TRBD1 (6 bases). The CDR3 sequence is 8 residues long. Germline CDR1 DFQATT, CDR2 SNEGSKA (reference sequence). CDR3 residues: CRTGTAFF. CDR3 sequence (DNA): TGCAGAACAGGGACAGCTTTCTTT.

This clone has just one count. The chain combines TRBV2 with TRBJ2-1; D not certain. Germline CDR1 SNHLY, CDR2 FYNNEI. Between the trimmed V and J ends, which lost 2 bases and 8 bases, there was a span of 7 bases. The CDR3 totals 12 residues. This CDR3 reads CASSEQGDEQFF. The CDR3 DNA is TGTGCCAGCAGTGAACAAGGAGATGAGCAGTTCTTC.

For this clone: Other DNA sequences in this sample translate to the same CDR3. The chain employs TRBV5-1 and TRBJ1-3, with unresolved D. This CDR3 has 14 amino acids. Germline-derived CDR1 and CDR2 are SGHRS and YFSETQ. V was pared by 3 bases and J by 1 base, with 8 bases between. This chain's CDR3 is CASSSPGSGNTIYF. Here the CDR3 DNA reads TGCGCCAGCAGCTCCCCAGGTTCTGGAAACACCATATATTTT. Drawing the rest from reference TRBV5-1 and TRBJ1-3, the complete variable domain is KAGVTQTPRYLIKTRGQQVTLSCSPISGHRSVSWYQQTPGQGLQFLFEYFSETQRNKGNFPGRFSGRQFSNSRSEMNVSTLELGDSALYLCASSSPGSGNTIYFGEGSWLTVV.

The V gene is TRBV2, the J gene TRBJ1-5, with unresolved D. This CDR3 has 13 amino acids. From germline, CDR1 is SNHLY and CDR2 FYNNEI. The V end was cut by 10 bases, the J end by 2 bases, with 12 bases between. CDR3 sequence (DNA): TGTGCCACAAACGGGGATGGCAATCAGCCCCAGCATTTT. This translates into CATNGDGNQPQHF.

This clone was counted once. V is TRBV5-1 and J is TRBJ1-2, with a weak D call TRBD1 (6 bases). The V gene's germline CDR1 is SGHRS and CDR2 YFSETQ. V gave up 0 bases and J gave up 6 bases, with 21 bases separating them. The CDR3 has 17 amino acids. CDR3 loop: CASSLEGGTTILHGYTF. The CDR3 DNA sequence: TGCGCCAGCAGCTTGGAAGGTGGGACAACCATTCTCCATGGCTACACCTTC.

CDR3 bases: TGTGCCAGCAGTTTCTCCAGGCCCAATGAGCAGTTCTTC. This gives the protein CASSFSRPNEQFF. The genes are TRBV27 and TRBJ2-1, with no clear D. Deletions cut 3 bases from V and 6 bases from J, with 9 bases between. The germline V gene encodes CDR1 MNHEY and CDR2 SMNVEV (reference sequence). The CDR3 runs 13 residues.

This clone was recorded only once. CDR3 DNA sequence: TGCGCCAGCAGCGCGCGGGACTCTGACTACGAGCAGTACTTC. Residues: CASSARDSDYEQYF. The V gene is TRBV4-1, the J gene TRBJ2-7, with TRBD2 as a possible D gene (6 bases). Germline-derived CDR1 and CDR2 are MGHRA and YSYEKL. Trimming took 5 bases from V and 3 from J, leaving 14 bases between them. The CDR3 covers 14 residues.

The CDR3 loop reads CASSGRGRLHTGELFF. Written as DNA, the CDR3 is TGTGCCAGCAGCGGGAGGGGGAGATTGCACACCGGGGAGCTGTTTTTT. The gene calls are TRBV11-2 and TRBJ2-2, with D maybe TRBD2 (7 bases). The CDR3 contains 16 residues. Germline V gene data show CDR1 as SGHAT and CDR2 as FQNNGV. V was clipped by 5 bases and J by 3 bases, with 16 bases between them.

The V and J genes are TRBV4-1 and TRBJ2-5; perhaps TRBD1 as D (6 bases). The CDR3 has 15 residues. The germline CDR1 and CDR2 sequences are MGHRA and YSYEKL. The V end lost 1 base, the J end lost 1 base, and 10 bases lay between the germline ends. For the CDR3, the DNA is TGCGCCAGCAGCCAAGGGGGGCGGTCCCAAGAGACCCAGTACTTC. Translation: CASSQGGRSQETQYF.

This clone was seen at least ten times. This chain uses TRBV5-6 with TRBJ2-1; D perhaps matches TRBD2 (6 bases). The V gene's germline CDR1 is SGHDT and CDR2 YYEEEE. The V gene lost 4 bases and the J gene lost 3 bases, with 11 bases spanning the gap. The CDR3 is 14 amino acids. The CDR3 bases are TGTGCCAGCAGCCAACGGGGGTTCTACAATGAGCAGTTCTTC. Protein product: CASSQRGFYNEQFF.

The CDR3 is CASTRGLAINEQFF. In DNA, the CDR3 is TGTGCCAGCACCCGGGGACTAGCGATCAATGAGCAGTTCTTC. The gene calls are TRBV28 and TRBJ2-1; the match to TRBD2 covers 10 bases. Per the germline V gene, CDR1 is MDHEN and CDR2 is SYDVKM. This CDR3 region has 14 residues. V shed 7 bases and J 6 bases; nucleotides not matched to a gene: 6.

The chain links TRBV6-1 to TRBJ2-1, with 8 bases aligning to TRBD2. Germline lookup yields CDR1 MNHNS and CDR2 SASEGT. The CDR3 extends over 17 amino acids. Trimming at V came to 3 bases and at J to 0 bases, leaving 7 bases not matched to a gene. The CDR3, as DNA: TGTGCCAGCAGTGAGTCGGGCGGGAGGAGCTCCTACAATGAGCAGTTCTTC. Translation gives CASSESGGRSSYNEQFF.

The J gene is TRBJ2-7, the V gene TRBV6-5; D perhaps matches TRBD1 (6 bases). This CDR3 region has 13 residues. Germline assignment: CDR1 MNHEY and CDR2 SVGAGI. V was shortened by 8 bases and J by 3 bases, with 14 bases between the two germline ends. The CDR3 DNA sequence: TGTGCCAGCTCCCACAGGGCACTCTACGAGCAGTACTTC. Protein product: CASSHRALYEQYF.

In this sample, this clone turned up a few times. The chain is built from TRBV7-2 and TRBJ1-6; D call uncertain. V lost 3 bases and J lost 16, with 16 bases in between. This CDR3 is built from 13 residues. Per the germline V gene, CDR1 is SGHTA and CDR2 is FQGNSA. The CDR3 nucleotides read TGTGCCAGCAGCTTCCCCCTACCCCTTAAACTCCACTTT. As protein: CASSFPLPLKLHF.

The genes are TRBV21-1 and TRBJ1-4. TRBV21-1 corresponds to a pseudogene. The CDR3 extends over 13 amino acids. CDR3 amino acids: CASSLGGGEKLFF. Written as DNA, the CDR3 is TGTGCCAGCAGTTTGGGAGGAGGTGAAAAACTGTTTTTT.

This chain links TRBV2 with TRBJ2-2, with D maybe TRBD2 (5 bases). The V end was cut by 1 base, the J end by 7 bases, with 22 bases between. The CDR3 length is 18 residues. Looked up from germline, CDR1 is SNHLY and CDR2 is FYNNEI. The CDR3 DNA reads as TGTGCCAGCAGTGAAGACCTAGCTACCATTAGGGCTATCGGGGAGCTGTTTTTT. This codes for CASSEDLATIRAIGELFF.

This clone has a single count. The genes are TRBV9 and TRBJ2-1; the D gene is possibly TRBD2 (5 bases). This CDR3 has 15 residues. V lost 0 bases, J lost 4 bases, and 11 bases lay in between. Germline V gives CDR1 SGDLS, CDR2 YYNGEE. CDR3 sequence: CASSVAPSKYNEQFF. CDR3 nucleotide sequence: TGTGCCAGCAGCGTAGCGCCTAGCAAATACAATGAGCAGTTCTTC.

The chain links TRBV29-1 to TRBJ2-3; the D is unclear. Per the germline V gene, CDR1 is SQVTM and CDR2 is ANQGSEA. V was shortened by 7 bases and J by 1 base, with 15 bases between the two germline ends. CDR3 size: 14 residues. As DNA, the CDR3 is TGCAGCGGTGTCGGTCTTGCCGGCACAGATACGCAGTATTTT. Residues: CSGVGLAGTDTQYF.

The V gene is TRBV2, the J gene TRBJ1-2, with 12 bases that match TRBD1. V lost 4 bases, J lost 6 bases, and 6 bases stayed unmatched. There are 15 residues in the CDR3. The germline CDR1 and CDR2 sequences are SNHLY and FYNNEI. The chain's CDR3 is CASSAGTGGWDGYTF. The CDR3 DNA is TGTGCCAGCAGTGCGGGGACAGGGGGCTGGGATGGCTACACCTTC.

This chain uses TRBV9 with TRBJ1-6; D ambiguous. The V gene's germline CDR1 is SGDLS and CDR2 YYNGEE. V dropped 4 bases and J dropped 5 bases, with 4 bases sitting between them. The CDR3 extends over 12 amino acids. CDR3 DNA: TGTGCCAGCAGCTTTAATAATTCACCCCTCCACTTT. Protein: CASSFNNSPLHF.

The rearrangement links TRBV7-2 to TRBJ2-3; maybe TRBD2 (6 bases). CDR3 size: 15 residues. The V and J ends lost 1 base and 4 bases respectively, with 12 bases between them. Germline CDR1 reads SGHTA; CDR2 reads FQGNSA. The CDR3 region is CASSLGREFADTQYF. The CDR3 nucleotides are TGTGCCAGCAGCTTAGGGAGGGAGTTTGCAGATACGCAGTATTTT.

In its sample, this clone was seen a few times. The chain couples TRBV28 to TRBJ1-4; no reliable D call. Per germline, CDR1 MDHEN and CDR2 SYDVKM. This CDR3 comprises 12 residues. The V end was cut by 3 bases, the J end by 6 bases, with 5 bases between. CDR3 coding DNA: TGTGCCAGCAGTTTGGAGGATGAAAAACTGTTTTTT. Its translation: CASSLEDEKLFF.

The rearrangement links TRBV5-1 to TRBJ1-1, with D unclear. The ends were cut back, 0 bases at V and 4 bases at J, with 13 bases in the middle. The CDR3 is 15 residues long. CDR1 is SGHRS and CDR2 is YFSETQ in the germline V gene. DNA for the CDR3: TGCGCCAGCAGCTTGGATCTGTTAGGGAGCACTGAAGCTTTCTTT. Its protein product is CASSLDLLGSTEAFF.

The chain is built from TRBV11-2 and TRBJ2-3; 9 nucleotides align to TRBD2. The CDR3 length is 17 residues. Germline CDR1 and CDR2: SGHAT and FQNNGV. V shed 1 base and J 1 base; nucleotides not matched to a gene: 6. The CDR3 DNA is TGTGCCAGCAGCTTAGTTTCTAGCGGGGCTGGCACAGATACGCAGTATTTT. It is translated as CASSLVSSGAGTDTQYF. Based on the CDR3 plus reference TRBV11-2 and TRBJ2-3, the full variable domain is EAGVAQSPRYKIIEKRQSVAFWCNPISGHATLYWYQQILGQGPKLLIQFQNNGVVDDSQLPKDRFSAERLKGVDSTLKIQPAKLEDSAVYLCASSLVSSGAGTDTQYFGPGTRLTVL.